One sample yielded the 14 T cell receptor beta chains listed below, sequenced in a study of blood T cell repertoires in COVID-19. The table came from immunoSEQ multiplex PCR; TCRdb's copy has only in-frame clones and leaves some out. The data contain 310,000 or so clones, around 86% of them singletons. Sequencing was performed on peripheral blood. These receptors originate from a man aged 50 to 59 with active or convalescent COVID-19.

CDR3 sequence: CASSEVRISGRLSYNEQFF. DNA of the CDR3: TGTGCCAGCAGTGAAGTGAGAATTAGCGGGAGGCTCTCCTACAATGAGCAGTTCTTC. The rearrangement uses TRBV6-1 and TRBJ2-1; 10 nucleotides line up with TRBD2. Germline-derived CDR1 and CDR2 are MNHNS and SASEGT. This CDR3 is 19 amino acids long. V shed 1 base, J shed 0 bases, and the junction held 9 bases outside the gene matches.

Turning to this clone: The same CDR3 arises from other DNA sequences in this sample as well. The V call is TRBV28, the J call TRBJ2-1; weak D call: TRBD2 (6 bases). The ends were cut back, 4 bases at V and 6 bases at J, with 19 bases in the middle. CDR1 MDHEN and CDR2 SYDVKM come from the germline V gene. This CDR3 has 16 residues. The CDR3 DNA sequence: TGTGCCAGCAGTTCCCCCGCGGGTGGGCGGGGCAATGAGCAGTTCTTC. Translated, it gives CASSSPAGGRGNEQFF.

The chain carries TRBV7-9 and TRBJ1-2; 7 nucleotides align to TRBD1. CDR1 is SEHNR and CDR2 is FQNEAQ in the germline V gene (reference sequence). This CDR3 is built from 12 residues. J lost 8 bases, V lost 4 bases, and 4 bases had no gene match. This CDR3 is CASSSTGVGYTF. The CDR3 DNA reads TGTGCCAGCAGCTCAACAGGGGTAGGCTACACCTTC. Looking up the rest from reference TRBV7-9 and TRBJ1-2 gives the full variable domain: DTGVSQNPRHKITKRGQNVTFRCDPISEHNRLYWYRQTLGQGPEFLTYFQNEAQLEKSRLLSDRFSAERPKGSFSTLEIQRTEQGDSAMYLCASSSTGVGYTFGSGTRLTVV.

V is TRBV27 and J is TRBJ2-2, with D uncertain. Germline lookup yields CDR1 MNHEY and CDR2 SMNVEV (reference sequence). The V gene lost 5 bases and the J gene lost 1 base, with 8 bases spanning the gap. CDR3 length: 14 amino acids. The CDR3 region has the DNA TGTGCCAGCAGTACTCACCAGAACACCGGGGAGCTGTTTTTT. Amino acid sequence: CASSTHQNTGELFF.

The J gene is TRBJ2-7, the V gene TRBV3-1 (or the pseudogene TRBV3-2); 10 nucleotides line up with TRBD1. Germline CDR1 LGHDT, CDR2 YNNKEL (reference sequence). This CDR3 has 15 residues. Losses at the gene ends were 1 base for V and 4 bases for J; bases not matched to a gene: 4. CDR3 DNA: TGTGCCAGCAGCCAAGGCTGGGACAGGGGTTACGAGCAGTACTTC. Encoded protein: CASSQGWDRGYEQYF.

V and J are TRBV19 and TRBJ1-6, with D tentatively TRBD1 (5 bases). CDR1 and CDR2 from the germline V gene are LNHDA and SQIVND (reference sequence). The V end lost 5 bases, the J end lost 9 bases, and 17 bases lay between the germline ends. This CDR3 has 15 amino acids. CDR3 nucleotides: TGTGCCAGTAGTGAACAGGCGGCGGGAGGTTCACCCCTCCACTTT. It codes for CASSEQAAGGSPLHF.

The chain links TRBV27 to TRBJ2-7; TRBD1 aligns across 7 bases. V gave up 1 base and J gave up 12 bases; unmatched junction bases: 9. The CDR3 has 13 amino acids. The germline CDR1 and CDR2 sequences are MNHEY and SMNVEV (reference sequence). The CDR3 sequence: CASSLWGTDIPYF. For the CDR3, the DNA is TGTGCCAGCAGTTTATGGGGGACAGATATCCCGTACTTC.

The chain employs TRBV7-8 and TRBJ2-3; 13 bases are a match to TRBD2. Germline loops: CDR1 SGHVS, CDR2 FQNEAQ. The ends lost 2 bases at V and 7 bases at J; junction bases unmatched: 6. CDR3 length: 16 amino acids. In DNA, the CDR3 is TGTGCCAGCAGCTTATGGGGGACTAGCGGGATAAATACGCAGTATTTT. Its protein is CASSLWGTSGINTQYF.

The chain uses TRBV7-2 and TRBJ2-7, with 11 bases matching TRBD2. CDR3 length: 14 amino acids. Germline values: CDR1 SGHTA, CDR2 FQGNSA. Trimming cost V 3 bases and J 5 bases; bases outside gene matches: 3. In nucleotides, the CDR3 is TGTGCCAGCAGCTTCCTAGCGGGAGGTCACGAGCAGTACTTC. Translated: CASSFLAGGHEQYF.

V and J are TRBV9 and TRBJ2-1; TRBD2 matches 10 bases. Germline CDR1 SGDLS, CDR2 YYNGEE. The V segment lost 7 bases and the J segment 5 bases; nucleotides outside the gene matches: 6. The CDR3 extends over 14 amino acids. CDR3 bases: TGTGCCAGCGCCGCTAGCGGGGGTCACAATGAGCAGTTCTTC. Protein sequence: CASAASGGHNEQFF.

This chain connects TRBV4-1 to TRBJ1-1; 8 bases agree with TRBD1. Germline V lookup: CDR1 MGHRA, CDR2 YSYEKL. The V and J ends lost 0 bases and 4 bases, in that order; junction bases with no gene match: 4. The CDR3 consists of 15 residues. The CDR3 region has the DNA TGCGCCAGCAGCCAAGATGGCAGGGGGCTCACTGAAGCTTTCTTT. It codes for CASSQDGRGLTEAFF.

J is TRBJ1-2 and V is TRBV28; D is possibly TRBD1 (5 bases). Between the trimmed V and J ends, which lost 3 bases and 6 bases, there was a span of 8 bases. This CDR3 is 12 amino acids long. Germline CDR1 and CDR2: MDHEN and SYDVKM. The DNA of the CDR3 is TGTGCCAGCAGTTTCCTCAGGGATGGCTACACCTTC. Its translation is CASSFLRDGYTF.

V is TRBV2 and J is TRBJ2-3, with a weak D call TRBD2 (6 bases). Trimming took 5 bases from V and 1 from J, leaving 19 bases between them. The CDR3 is made up of 17 amino acids. Germline-derived CDR1 and CDR2 are SNHLY and FYNNEI. The CDR3 sequence: CASSQDWRGFGTDTQYF. Here the CDR3 DNA reads TGTGCCAGCAGTCAAGATTGGAGGGGATTTGGCACAGATACGCAGTATTTT. The full variable domain, with the rest looked up from reference TRBV2 and TRBJ2-3, is EPEVTQTPSHQVTQMGQEVILRCVPISNHLYFYWYRQILGQKVEFLVSFYNNEISEKSEIFDDQFSVERPDGSNFTLKIRSTKLEDSAMYFCASSQDWRGFGTDTQYFGPGTRLTVL.

The chain couples TRBV4-3 to TRBJ2-7, with a possible D match to TRBD1 (7 bases). The CDR3 runs to 15 residues. V lost 1 base, J lost 0 bases, and 10 bases lay in between. Per germline, CDR1 LGHNA and CDR2 YSLEER. The CDR3 spells CASSQGQGGSYEQYF. The CDR3 DNA reads TGCGCCAGCAGCCAAGGCCAGGGGGGCTCCTACGAGCAGTACTTC.